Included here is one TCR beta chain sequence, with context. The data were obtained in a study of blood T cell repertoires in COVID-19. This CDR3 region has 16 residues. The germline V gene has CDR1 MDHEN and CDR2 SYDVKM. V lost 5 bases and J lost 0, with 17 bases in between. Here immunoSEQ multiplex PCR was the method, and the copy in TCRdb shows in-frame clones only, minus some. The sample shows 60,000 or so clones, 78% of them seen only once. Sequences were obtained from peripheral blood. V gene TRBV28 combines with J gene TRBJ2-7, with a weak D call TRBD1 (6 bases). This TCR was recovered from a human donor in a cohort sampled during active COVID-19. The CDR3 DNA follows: TGTGCCAGCAGTCTTCAGGGGTCTTACTTCTCCTACGAGCAGTACTTC. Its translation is CASSLQGSYFSYEQYF.